Following are 32 T cell receptor beta chains from one sample sequenced in a study of cytomegalovirus exposure and HLA in healthy donors. The PCR had 60 Vbeta and 13 Jbeta primers. Libraries were prepared by immunoSEQ multiplex PCR; TCRdb keeps only in-frame clonotypes and omits some of them. The table lists 150,000 to 180,000 clones, 82% of them singletons. Source material: PBMCs. These receptors came from a woman in her 50s in good health and CMV-seropositive.

The chain joins TRBV9 to TRBJ2-1; D remains ambiguous. Germline V gene lookup returns CDR1 SGDLS and CDR2 YYNGEE. V lost 2 bases to trimming and J lost 9 bases, with 12 bases between them. The CDR3 covers 13 residues. The CDR3, as DNA: TGTGCCAGCAGCGTCGAGCAAAACGGTGAGCAGTTCTTC. This encodes CASSVEQNGEQFF. The whole variable domain, remainder taken from reference TRBV9 and TRBJ2-1, is DSGVTQTPKHLITATGQRVTLRCSPRSGDLSVYWYQQSLDQGLQFLIQYYNGEERAKGNILERFSAQQFPDLHSELNLSSLELGDSALYFCASSVEQNGEQFFGPGTRLTVL.

The V and J genes are TRBV10-3 and TRBJ2-7; D possibly corresponds to TRBD1 (5 bases). The germline V and J ends were trimmed by 3 bases and 0 bases, with 21 bases remaining between them. Germline CDR1 and CDR2: ENHRY and SYGVKD. This CDR3 is built from 18 residues. The CDR3 is CAISDPDYRQGSSYEQYF. CDR3 in DNA: TGTGCCATCAGTGACCCCGATTACCGGCAGGGAAGCTCCTACGAGCAGTACTTC.

This chain uses TRBV27 with TRBJ1-1; D perhaps matches TRBD1 (6 bases). This CDR3 spans 15 amino acids. Trimming cost V 6 bases and J 0 bases, with 14 bases left between them. Germline CDR1 and CDR2: MNHEY and SMNVEV (reference sequence). CDR3 amino acids: CASSRLRTVNTEAFF. The CDR3 bases are TGTGCCAGCAGCCGCCTCAGGACAGTGAACACTGAAGCTTTCTTT.

The V and J genes are TRBV6-1 and TRBJ2-3; 7 nucleotides line up with TRBD1. Trimming took 6 bases from V and 6 from J; bases not matched to a gene: 6. The length of the CDR3 is 13 residues. The germline V gene encodes CDR1 MNHNS and CDR2 SASEGT. The CDR3 protein is CASRDRLTDTQYF. The DNA for the CDR3 is TGTGCCAGCAGGGACAGGTTGACTGATACGCAGTATTTT.

This clone was seen a few times. The CDR3 region has the DNA TGTGCCAGCAGCCTGAGGGCCGAGCAGTACTTC. Translation: CASSLRAEQYF. The chain couples TRBV6-6 to TRBJ2-7, with D perhaps matching TRBD2 (5 bases). V was cut by 6 bases and J by 6 bases, with 9 bases left in between. The CDR3 consists of 11 residues. Looked up from germline, CDR1 is MNHNY and CDR2 is SVGAGI (reference sequence).

The chain has TRBV6-6 and TRBJ1-2, with 7 bases identical to TRBD1. With 7 bases clipped from V and 7 bases from J, the junction kept 12 bases outside the gene matches. The CDR3 has 14 amino acids. From germline, CDR1 is MNHNY and CDR2 SVGAGI (reference sequence). In DNA, the CDR3 is TGTGCCAGCACCCAAACGGGGACAGATCGTGGCTACACCTTC. Translated, it gives CASTQTGTDRGYTF.

The chain links TRBV2 to TRBJ2-1, with 9 nucleotides matching TRBD2. Per the germline V gene, CDR1 is SNHLY and CDR2 is FYNNEI. V lost 11 bases and J lost 12; bases outside the gene matches: 11. The CDR3 extends over 12 amino acids. The CDR3 region is CAGTGTSSGQFF. In nucleotides, the CDR3 is TGTGCCGGTACCGGGACTAGCTCGGGGCAGTTCTTC.

This clone appeared a few times. This sequence joins TRBV6-1 and TRBJ1-2, with TRBD1 as a possible D gene (6 bases). This CDR3 is built from 14 residues. V was shortened by 8 bases and J by 6 bases, with 19 bases between the two germline ends. Germline CDR1 reads MNHNS; CDR2 reads SASEGT. The CDR3 coding sequence is TGTGCCAGCTCCGCAGAGGGGGTCTTCAATGGCTACACCTTC. This codes for CASSAEGVFNGYTF.

The chain carries TRBV15 and TRBJ2-7, with D maybe TRBD2 (6 bases). Germline V gives CDR1 LNHNV, CDR2 YYDKDF (reference sequence). V dropped 2 bases and J dropped 3 bases, with 8 bases sitting between them. The CDR3 has 13 residues. The CDR3 coding sequence is TGTGCCACCAGCAGACCGGGGGACTACGAGCAGTACTTC. Its protein product is CATSRPGDYEQYF.

The chain recombines TRBV27 with TRBJ2-2, with unresolved D. From germline, CDR1 is MNHEY and CDR2 SMNVEV (reference sequence). Trimming pared 3 bases from V and 4 bases from J, leaving 3 bases between. The CDR3 covers 12 residues. This CDR3 reads CASSFSTGELFF. CDR3 sequence (DNA): TGTGCCAGCAGTTTCAGCACCGGGGAGCTGTTTTTT.

The rearrangement joins TRBV4-1 to TRBJ2-1, with 9 bases matching TRBD2. The J segment lost 0 bases and the V segment lost 1 base, leaving 7 bases of the junction unmatched. The V gene's germline CDR1 is MGHRA and CDR2 YSYEKL. This CDR3 comprises 18 residues. The CDR3 is CASSQVGGGASSYNEQFF. CDR3 DNA sequence: TGCGCCAGCAGCCAAGTGGGCGGGGGGGCTAGCTCCTACAATGAGCAGTTCTTC.

V usage is TRBV27 and J usage is TRBJ2-3, with 7 bases identical to TRBD2. This CDR3 spans 15 amino acids. V gave up 3 bases and J gave up 1 base; unmatched junction bases: 4. CDR1 and CDR2 from the germline V gene are MNHEY and SMNVEV (reference sequence). CDR3 region: CASSFLAGGTDTQYF. CDR3 nucleotide sequence: TGTGCCAGCAGTTTTTTGGCGGGGGGCACAGATACGCAGTATTTT.

The rearrangement links TRBV6-5 to TRBJ2-3, with 7 bases fitting TRBD2. The CDR3 spans 14 residues. Looked up from germline, CDR1 is MNHEY and CDR2 is SVGAGI. V gave up 2 bases and J gave up 4 bases; unmatched junction bases: 3. The DNA of the CDR3 is TGTGCCAGCAGTTACGAGGGGAGGGCAGATACGCAGTATTTT. Translation gives CASSYEGRADTQYF.

A word on this clone: Other DNA sequences in the same sample also yield this CDR3. V gene TRBV4-3 combines with J gene TRBJ1-2, with D uncertain. The V end lost 0 bases, the J end lost 2 bases, and 7 bases lay between the germline ends. Germline V lookup: CDR1 LGHNA, CDR2 YSLEER. The CDR3 runs to 14 residues. CDR3 loop: CASSQDKRNYGYTF. For the CDR3, the DNA is TGCGCCAGCAGCCAAGACAAGCGAAACTATGGCTACACCTTC.

This chain uses TRBV7-9 with TRBJ2-1; weak D call: TRBD2 (5 bases). CDR3 length: 14 residues. Trimming cost V 5 bases and J 5 bases, with 13 bases left between them. Germline CDR1 SEHNR, CDR2 FQNEAQ (reference sequence). CDR3 sequence reads: CASSLRGKDNEQFF. The CDR3 DNA reads TGTGCCAGCAGCCTAAGAGGGAAGGACAATGAGCAGTTCTTC.

This sequence joins TRBV29-1 and TRBJ2-1, with TRBD1 identical over 7 bases. V lost 5 bases to trimming and J lost 6 bases; unmatched junction nucleotides: 7. Germline V gene data show CDR1 as SQVTM and CDR2 as ANQGSEA. The CDR3 has 13 residues. CDR3 protein: CSVLASGGNEQFF. CDR3 sequence (DNA): TGCAGCGTTCTGGCCTCAGGGGGCAATGAGCAGTTCTTC.

This clone was counted only a few times. V usage is TRBV29-1 and J usage is TRBJ1-5; weak D call: TRBD1 (6 bases). V shed 6 bases and J shed 4 bases, with 13 bases lying between them. The CDR3 spans 13 residues. Germline V gene lookup returns CDR1 SQVTM and CDR2 ANQGSEA. The CDR3 DNA reads as TGCAGCGTAGACCAGGGGCCGAATCAGCCCCAGCATTTT. Protein product: CSVDQGPNQPQHF.

This clone was observed a few times. This rearrangement joins TRBV19 to TRBJ1-6; a possible D gene is TRBD1 (6 bases). The CDR3 has 15 amino acids. V lost 6 bases and J 3 bases, leaving 12 bases between the germline ends. Germline values: CDR1 LNHDA, CDR2 SQIVND (reference sequence). This chain's CDR3 is CASSQGQNYNSPLHF. CDR3 coding DNA: TGTGCCAGTAGCCAAGGACAGAACTATAATTCACCCCTCCACTTT.

As DNA, the CDR3 is TGCGCCAGCAGTGAGTTTCAGGACGGGAATACCTTC. This gives the protein CASSEFQDGNTF. This chain joins TRBV10-2 and TRBJ1-2, with D unclear. Deletions cut 1 base from V and 14 bases from J, with 14 bases between. This CDR3 has 12 residues. Germline CDR1 WSHSY, CDR2 SAAADI.

This clone was seen only once. V is TRBV29-1 and J is TRBJ1-2, with TRBD1 matching over 9 bases. Germline V gene sequence: CDR1 SQVTM, CDR2 ANQGSEA. V dropped 6 bases and J dropped 8; count of bases not matched to a gene: 7. This CDR3 has 12 amino acids. The chain's CDR3 is CSVTGTGRGYTF. CDR3 sequence (DNA): TGCAGCGTGACTGGGACAGGGAGGGGCTACACCTTC.

This clone was seen just once. The J gene is TRBJ1-2, the V gene TRBV19, with a weak D call TRBD1 (5 bases). CDR3 length equals 17 residues. The germline V and J ends were trimmed by 2 bases and 1 base, with 17 bases remaining between them. Germline values: CDR1 LNHDA, CDR2 SQIVND (reference sequence). The CDR3, as DNA: TGTGCCAGTAGTATATTTCAGGGCCAGGCAATTAACTATGGCTACACCTTC. It encodes CASSIFQGQAINYGYTF.

There are a few counts of this clone. The J gene is TRBJ1-5, the V gene TRBV2; a weak D match, TRBD1 (5 bases). Per germline, CDR1 SNHLY and CDR2 FYNNEI. There are 10 residues in the CDR3. V was pared by 8 bases and J by 9 bases, with 8 bases between. The CDR3: CASGDRPQHF. DNA for the CDR3: TGTGCCAGCGGCGACAGGCCCCAGCATTTT.

This chain links TRBV7-2 with TRBJ1-5; D is undetermined. This CDR3 comprises 15 residues. Trimming cost V 2 bases and J 0 bases, with 8 bases left between them. Germline V CDR1 and CDR2: SGHTA, FQGNSA. DNA of the CDR3: TGTGCCAGCAGCTTATCGTTTTATAGCAATCAGCCCCAGCATTTT. Its protein product is CASSLSFYSNQPQHF.

This sequence joins TRBV2 and TRBJ2-2; tentatively, D is TRBD2 (6 bases). Germline CDR1 SNHLY, CDR2 FYNNEI. Trimming took off 3 bases at V and 8 bases at J, with 13 bases between the two ends. CDR3 length equals 14 residues. DNA for the CDR3: TGTGCCAGCAGTGATTCGGGGGTTTTGGGGGAGCTGTTTTTT. Protein: CASSDSGVLGELFF.

V usage is TRBV7-9 and J usage is TRBJ2-7, with D possibly TRBD1 on 5 matching bases. The germline CDR1 and CDR2 sequences are SEHNR and FQNEAQ (reference sequence). The CDR3 length is 15 residues. V dropped 2 bases and J dropped 3 bases, with 14 bases sitting between them. The CDR3 DNA follows: TGTGCCAGCAGCTTACTATACAGGCCTTTCTACGAGCAGTACTTC. This sequence encodes CASSLLYRPFYEQYF.

V and J are TRBV11-2 and TRBJ2-1; a possible D gene is TRBD2 (5 bases). Germline lookup yields CDR1 SGHAT and CDR2 FQNNGV. The V end was cut by 0 bases, the J end by 6 bases, with 15 bases between. The CDR3 is made up of 16 amino acids. CDR3 in DNA: TGTGCCAGCAGCTTAGATCCGGGCTGGGAGCGCAATGAGCAGTTCTTC. This gives the protein CASSLDPGWERNEQFF.

V usage is TRBV10-1 and J usage is TRBJ1-1; a weak D match, TRBD1 (5 bases). Germline assignment: CDR1 WNHNN and CDR2 SYGVQD (reference sequence). Trimming took 3 bases from V and 8 from J, leaving 10 bases between them. The CDR3 has 12 residues. The CDR3 DNA reads as TGCGCCAGCAGTGAAGGGGCTGGAGAAGCTTTCTTT. This codes for CASSEGAGEAFF.

J is TRBJ2-7 and V is TRBV19; 7 bases agree with TRBD1. The CDR3 has 14 residues. Germline CDR1 reads LNHDA; CDR2 reads SQIVND (reference sequence). Losses at the gene ends were 7 bases for V and 2 bases for J; bases not matched to a gene: 8. CDR3 coding DNA: TGTGCCAGTACCCCGACAGGGTCGGCCTACGAGCAGTACTTC. Protein: CASTPTGSAYEQYF.

In this sample, this clone turned up once. The V call is TRBV12-5, the J call TRBJ2-3; D may be TRBD1 (6 bases). The V gene's germline CDR1 is LGHNT and CDR2 FRNRAP. V lost 5 bases and J 0 bases, leaving 9 bases between the germline ends. The CDR3 extends over 14 amino acids. As DNA, the CDR3 is TGTGCTAGTGGTAGGGACATAAGCACAGATACGCAGTATTTT. It codes for CASGRDISTDTQYF.

This clone was counted a single time. The chain is built from TRBV9 and TRBJ1-6; 7 nucleotides line up with TRBD1. J lost 6 bases, V lost 3 bases, and 9 bases had no gene match. CDR3 length: 16 amino acids. CDR1 is SGDLS, CDR2 YYNGEE, per germline. CDR3 loop: CASSAPGGRGNSPLHF. Written as DNA, the CDR3 is TGTGCCAGCAGCGCCCCAGGGGGGCGAGGTAATTCACCCCTCCACTTT.

The genes are TRBV19 and TRBJ2-2, with TRBD2 as a possible D gene (5 bases). This CDR3 is 12 amino acids long. Between the trimmed V and J ends, which lost 6 bases and 9 bases, there was a span of 11 bases. Per germline, CDR1 LNHDA and CDR2 SQIVND (reference sequence). Here the CDR3 DNA reads TGTGCCAGTAGGCGGGCTTACAGGGAGCTGTTTTTT. It is translated as CASRRAYRELFF.

About this clone itself: A read error may produce the germline difference seen at one junction end. The J gene is TRBJ2-7, the V gene TRBV7-9, with D perhaps TRBD1 (6 bases). Looked up from germline, CDR1 is SEHNR and CDR2 is FQNEAQ (reference sequence). CDR3 size: 15 residues. The CDR3 DNA reads TGTTCCAGCAGCTCTCTCGCAGGGGCCCACTACGAGCAGTACTTC. Protein sequence: CSSSSLAGAHYEQYF.